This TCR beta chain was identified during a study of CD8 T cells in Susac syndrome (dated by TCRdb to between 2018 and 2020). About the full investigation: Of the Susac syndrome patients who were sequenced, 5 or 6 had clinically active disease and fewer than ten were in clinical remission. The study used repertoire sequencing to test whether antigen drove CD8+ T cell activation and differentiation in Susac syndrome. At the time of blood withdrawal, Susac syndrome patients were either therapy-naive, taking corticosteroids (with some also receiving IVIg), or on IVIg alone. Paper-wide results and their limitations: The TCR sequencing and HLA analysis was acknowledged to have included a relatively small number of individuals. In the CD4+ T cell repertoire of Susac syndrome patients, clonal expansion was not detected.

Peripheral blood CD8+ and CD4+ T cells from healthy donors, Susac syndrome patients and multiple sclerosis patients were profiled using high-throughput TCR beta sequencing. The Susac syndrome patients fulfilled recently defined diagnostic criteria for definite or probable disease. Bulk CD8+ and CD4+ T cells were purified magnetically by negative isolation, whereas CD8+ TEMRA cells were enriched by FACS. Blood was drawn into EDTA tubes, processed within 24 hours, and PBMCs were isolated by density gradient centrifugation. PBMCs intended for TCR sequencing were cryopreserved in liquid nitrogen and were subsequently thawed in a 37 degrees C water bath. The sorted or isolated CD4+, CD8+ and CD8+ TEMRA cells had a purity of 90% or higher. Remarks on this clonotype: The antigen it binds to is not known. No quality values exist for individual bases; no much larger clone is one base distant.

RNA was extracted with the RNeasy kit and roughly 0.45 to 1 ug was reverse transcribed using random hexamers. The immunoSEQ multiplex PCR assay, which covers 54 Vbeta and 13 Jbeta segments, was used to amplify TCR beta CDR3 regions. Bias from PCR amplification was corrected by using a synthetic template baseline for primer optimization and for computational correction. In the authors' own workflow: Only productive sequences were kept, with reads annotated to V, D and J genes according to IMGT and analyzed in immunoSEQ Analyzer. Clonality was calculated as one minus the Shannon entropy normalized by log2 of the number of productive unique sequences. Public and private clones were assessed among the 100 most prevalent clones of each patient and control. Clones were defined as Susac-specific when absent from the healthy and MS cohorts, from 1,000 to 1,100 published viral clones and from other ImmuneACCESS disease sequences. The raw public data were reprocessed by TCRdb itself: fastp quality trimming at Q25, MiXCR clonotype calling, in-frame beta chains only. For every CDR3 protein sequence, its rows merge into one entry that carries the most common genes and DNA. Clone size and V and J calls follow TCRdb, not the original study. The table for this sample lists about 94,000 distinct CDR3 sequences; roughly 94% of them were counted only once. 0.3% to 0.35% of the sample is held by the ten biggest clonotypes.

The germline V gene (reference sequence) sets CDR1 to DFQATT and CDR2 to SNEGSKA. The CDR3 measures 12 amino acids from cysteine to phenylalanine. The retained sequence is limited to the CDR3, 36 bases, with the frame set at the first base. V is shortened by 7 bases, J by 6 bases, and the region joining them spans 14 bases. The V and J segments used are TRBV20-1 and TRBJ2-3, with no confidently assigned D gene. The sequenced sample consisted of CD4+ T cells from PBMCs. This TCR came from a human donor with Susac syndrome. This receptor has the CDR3 CSVRVPFDTQYF. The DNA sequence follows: TGCAGTGTTCGGGTCCCTTTCGATACGCAGTATTTT.